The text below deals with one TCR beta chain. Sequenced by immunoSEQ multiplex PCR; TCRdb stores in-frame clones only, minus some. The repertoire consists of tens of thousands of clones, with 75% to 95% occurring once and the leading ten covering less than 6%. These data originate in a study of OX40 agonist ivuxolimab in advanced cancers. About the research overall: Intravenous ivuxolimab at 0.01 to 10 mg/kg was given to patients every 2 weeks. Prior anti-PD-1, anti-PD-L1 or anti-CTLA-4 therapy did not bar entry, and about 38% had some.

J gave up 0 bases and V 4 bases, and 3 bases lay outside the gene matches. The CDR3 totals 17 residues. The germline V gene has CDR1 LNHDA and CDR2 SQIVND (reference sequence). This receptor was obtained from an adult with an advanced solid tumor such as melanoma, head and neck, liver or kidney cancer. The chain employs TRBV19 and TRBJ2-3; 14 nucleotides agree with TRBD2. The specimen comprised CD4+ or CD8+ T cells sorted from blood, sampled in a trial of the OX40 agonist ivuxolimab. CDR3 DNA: TGTGCCAGTAGTAGGGGACTAGCGGGAGCTAGCACAGATACGCAGTATTTT. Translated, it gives CASSRGLAGASTDTQYF.